The next 14 T cell receptor beta chains were all read from a single sample in a study of PD-1 blockade in mismatch repair-deficient tumors. Produced via immunoSEQ multiplex PCR; TCRdb's table is partial and in-frame only. The profile shows tens of thousands of clones, approximately 80% of them singletons. The sample consisted of peripheral blood, taken 44 weeks after starting pembrolizumab. These receptor sequences come from an adult with mismatch repair-deficient cancer.

The rearrangement joins TRBV7-3 to TRBJ2-3; TRBD2 might be the D (6 bases). Germline CDR1 SGHTA, CDR2 FQGTGA. The V gene lost 0 bases and the J gene lost 4 bases, with 20 bases spanning the gap. CDR3 length: 18 residues. The CDR3 sequence is CASSLTGGRDGVPDTQYF. CDR3 DNA: TGTGCCAGCAGCTTAACGGGAGGCCGGGACGGAGTCCCAGATACGCAGTATTTT.

The J gene is TRBJ2-3, the V gene TRBV6-4; perhaps D is TRBD1 or TRBD2 (5 bases each). Germline loops: CDR1 MRHNA, CDR2 SNTAGT. The CDR3 covers 15 residues. Deletions cut 2 bases from V and 6 bases from J, with 15 bases between. The CDR3 reads CASSDPAQGADTQYF. The CDR3 coding sequence is TGTGCCAGCAGTGACCCGGCGCAGGGAGCGGATACGCAGTATTTT.

This rearrangement joins TRBV7-2 to TRBJ2-7, with 9 bases identical to TRBD1. Unmatched junction bases numbered 8, after V lost 5 bases and J lost 6 bases. The germline CDR1 and CDR2 sequences are SGHTA and FQGNSA. The CDR3 consists of 14 residues. As DNA, the CDR3 is TGTGCCAGCAGCGTTGACAGGGGGTGGGTCGAGCAGTACTTC. It specifies CASSVDRGWVEQYF.

This clone occurred a few times. Other DNA sequences in this sample translate to the same CDR3. The rearrangement uses TRBV7-2 and TRBJ2-3, with unresolved D. The CDR3 is made up of 11 amino acids. V lost 2 bases to trimming and J lost 3 bases, with 0 bases between them. Germline V CDR1 and CDR2: SGHTA, FQGNSA. The CDR3 loop is CASSLTDTQYF. As DNA, the CDR3 is TGTGCCAGCAGCTTAACAGATACGCAGTATTTT. The full variable domain, its missing parts supplied by reference TRBV7-2 and TRBJ2-3, is GAGVSQSPSNKVTEKGKDVELRCDPISGHTALYWYRQSLGQGLEFLIYFQGNSAPDKSGLPSDRFSAERTGGSVSTLTIQRTQQEDSAVYLCASSLTDTQYFGPGTRLTVL.

The chain is built from TRBV6-1 and TRBJ2-4; TRBD2 matches at 7 bases. The CDR3 has 15 amino acids. V dropped 11 bases and J dropped 1; count of bases not matched to a gene: 11. CDR1 MNHNS and CDR2 SASEGT come from the germline V gene. CDR3 sequence reads: CAGGGPSTAKNIQYF. The CDR3 DNA is TGTGCCGGGGGGGGTCCCTCGACTGCCAAAAACATTCAGTACTTC.

The chain recombines TRBV19 with TRBJ2-7, with unresolved D. This CDR3 comprises 15 residues. The germline V gene encodes CDR1 LNHDA and CDR2 SQIVND (reference sequence). V dropped 1 base and J dropped 2 bases, with 12 bases sitting between them. In DNA form, the CDR3 reads TGTGCCAGTAGTATAGCCGAAGGACCGACCTACGAGCAGTACTTC. It encodes CASSIAEGPTYEQYF.

The chain is built from TRBV6-5 and TRBJ2-2; D is uncertain. Germline CDR1 reads MNHEY; CDR2 reads SVGAGI. The CDR3 covers 14 residues. Trimming stripped 0 bases from V and 1 base from J, with 3 bases between. The CDR3 here is CASSYSGNTGELFF. For the CDR3, the DNA is TGTGCCAGCAGTTACTCCGGGAACACCGGGGAGCTGTTTTTT.

The genes are TRBV6-5 and TRBJ1-4; 7 nucleotides line up with TRBD1. The length of the CDR3 is 15 residues. The V segment lost 8 bases and the J segment 0 bases; nucleotides outside the gene matches: 6. Looked up from germline, CDR1 is MNHEY and CDR2 is SVGAGI. The CDR3 DNA sequence: TGTGCCAGCGGAAAGGGGGCTTCAACTAATGAAAAACTGTTTTTT. This gives the protein CASGKGASTNEKLFF.

V is TRBV5-1 and J is TRBJ2-7; 7 bases fit TRBD1. Germline-derived CDR1 and CDR2 are SGHRS and YFSETQ. The CDR3 sequence is 13 residues long. V shed 3 bases and J 0 bases; nucleotides not matched to a gene: 0. The CDR3 bases are TGCGCCAGCAGCTGGGACAGCTCCTACGAGCAGTACTTC. Translating it yields CASSWDSSYEQYF.

The chain joins TRBV2 to TRBJ2-2; no firm D call. Germline assignment: CDR1 SNHLY and CDR2 FYNNEI. Trimming shortened V by 2 bases and J by 5 bases, and 12 bases separated the two germline ends. The CDR3 consists of 15 residues. This chain's CDR3 is CASSEKVPKTGELFF. The CDR3 nucleotides are TGTGCCAGCAGTGAAAAGGTACCCAAGACCGGGGAGCTGTTTTTT.

The chain links TRBV2 to TRBJ1-5, with a weak D call TRBD1 (5 bases). The V and J ends lost 6 bases and 5 bases respectively, with 20 bases between them. Germline CDR1 SNHLY, CDR2 FYNNEI. The CDR3 spans 16 residues. The CDR3 DNA sequence: TGTGCCAGCAGGGTCATTGAGGGGCCCCTGGATCAGCCCCAGCATTTT. It codes for CASRVIEGPLDQPQHF.

The V call is TRBV6-1, the J call TRBJ1-1; D is uncertain. Per the germline V gene, CDR1 is MNHNS and CDR2 is SASEGT. Trimming shortened V by 5 bases and J by 0 bases, and 10 bases separated the two germline ends. CDR3 length equals 14 residues. The CDR3 region is CASSPSGVNTEAFF. The CDR3 DNA reads as TGTGCCAGCAGTCCCTCCGGGGTGAACACTGAAGCTTTCTTT.

There are a few counts of this clone. The chain uses TRBV5-1 and TRBJ2-5, with 11 bases lining up with TRBD2. The CDR3 sequence is 15 residues long. With 4 bases clipped from V and 4 bases from J, the junction kept 6 bases outside the gene matches. Germline CDR1 is SGHRS and CDR2 is YFSETQ. CDR3 coding DNA: TGCGCCAGCAGCCCGGGACTAGCGGAAGGAGAGACCCAGTACTTC. Translation: CASSPGLAEGETQYF.

The chain links TRBV6-5 to TRBJ2-1; 7 positions match TRBD2. Per germline, CDR1 MNHEY and CDR2 SVGAGI. This CDR3 has 14 residues. The V and J ends lost 2 bases and 7 bases, in that order; junction bases with no gene match: 5. CDR3: CASSYGTTENEQFF. The CDR3 DNA reads TGTGCCAGCAGTTACGGGACTACAGAAAATGAGCAGTTCTTC.